This TCR beta chain was captured by sequencing in a study of beta chain features in type 1 diabetes. Turning to the study itself: Summed over all samples, the examined sorted cells came to some 99 million.

About this clone itself: Antigen: not known.

Notes on the study in general: Whether TCRB rearrangement is influenced by HLA type was left unresolved in this analysis.

Reverse transcribing all isolated RNA meant expressed TCRB transcripts were sequenced. The data were produced by immunoSEQ multiplex PCR, yet TCRdb's version contains in-frame clones alone and is incomplete. The sample comprises approximately 330,000 clones, approximately 9.9% of which are singletons, and under 0.02% rests with the top ten. Germline values: CDR1 MNHNS, CDR2 SASEGT. The CDR3 has 15 amino acids. Deletions cut 4 bases from V and 4 bases from J, with 13 bases between. V usage is TRBV6-1 and J usage is TRBJ1-4, with a tentative D call TRBD1 (5 bases). Sequencing was performed on naive CD4+ T cells from blood. The sequence was collected from a woman aged 30 to 39 in good health. CDR3 sequence: CASSVAGQSNEKLFF. The CDR3 DNA sequence: TGTGCCAGCAGTGTCGCAGGGCAGAGTAATGAAAAACTGTTTTTT.